A single sample is the source of the 7 T cell receptor beta chains below, sequenced in a study of T cells in Graves' hyperthyroidism and ophthalmopathy. What was amplified from RNA transcripts were TCR beta CDR3 regions. Using the HTBI primer set, a first-round RT-PCR was run on the TCR CDR3. TCRdb redid the calling of the multiplex PCR reads with MiXCR, one entry per CDR3 protein. The table lists approximately 610,000 distinct CDR3 sequences, roughly 15% of them singletons, with 4.3% in the top ten. The sequencing sample was made of blood. The receptors come from a woman between 35 and 50 years old with Graves' ophthalmopathy.

This chain connects TRBV12-3 or TRBV12-4 to TRBJ1-2; no clear D. This CDR3 spans 14 amino acids. Trimming pared 5 bases from V and 8 bases from J, leaving 18 bases between. CDR3 sequence (DNA): TGTGCCAGCAGTCCAAATCCCGGGGTGGAAGGCTACACCTTC. It translates to CASSPNPGVEGYTF.

In its sample, this clonotype was seen many times. CDR3 DNA: TGTGCCAGTGGGGGAGGAGCGTGGTTAAACACTGAAGCTTTCTTT. Encoded protein: CASGGGAWLNTEAFF. The chain recombines TRBV19 with TRBJ1-1, with a weak D call TRBD1 (5 bases). V shed 8 bases and J shed 2 bases, with 18 bases lying between them. The CDR3 runs 15 residues. The germline CDR1 and CDR2 sequences are LNHDA and SQIVND (reference sequence).

The CDR3 sequence: CASSHRSDELFF. In DNA, the CDR3 is TGTGCCAGCAGCCACCGATCCGACGAGCTGTTTTTT. This chain uses TRBV27 with TRBJ2-2; D remains ambiguous. The CDR3 has 12 residues. Per germline, CDR1 MNHEY and CDR2 SMNVEV (reference sequence). V was cut by 6 bases and J by 11 bases, with 13 bases left in between.

The genes are TRBV14 and TRBJ2-1, with 13 bases that match TRBD2. The V gene end was trimmed by 1 base and the J gene end by 2 bases; junction bases not matched to a gene: 8. Germline CDR1 and CDR2: SGHDN and FVKESK. The CDR3 is made up of 19 amino acids. CDR3 bases: TGTGCCAGCAGCCAAGTTGGCTGGACTAGCGGGAGTACCTACAATGAGCAGTTCTTC. Its protein is CASSQVGWTSGSTYNEQFF.

This clonotype was picked up a small number of times. The rearrangement uses TRBV4-2 and TRBJ2-7; TRBD2 matches 10 bases. The CDR3 totals 20 residues. The germline V gene has CDR1 LGHNA and CDR2 YNFKEQ. Trimming took 4 bases from V and 2 from J; bases not matched to a gene: 20. This CDR3 is CASSPRPTGPSSGSAYEQYF. DNA for the CDR3: TGTGCCAGCAGCCCCCGACCGACAGGTCCTTCTAGCGGGAGCGCCTACGAGCAGTACTTC.

V usage is TRBV12-3 or TRBV12-4 and J usage is TRBJ2-2; D gene unclear. This CDR3 contains 14 residues. The V end was cut by 11 bases, the J end by 4 bases, with 17 bases between. Written as DNA, the CDR3 is TGTGCCTACACATACCGGACGGTCACCGGGGAGCTGTTTTTT. Residues: CAYTYRTVTGELFF.

Concerning this clonotype: At one boundary the junction diverges from the germline segment, which might be a read error. CDR3 nucleotides: TGTGCCAGCAGTCCCCGGGAGGGTGACAATTCGCCCCTCCACTTT. It is translated as CASSPREGDNSPLHF. This chain links TRBV12-3 or TRBV12-4 with TRBJ1-6; D not resolved. The CDR3 spans 15 residues.